This is a list of T cell receptor beta chains from one sample in a study of T-cell memory formation after mild COVID-19. TCRdb fed the 5' RACE reads into MiXCR, producing one record per CDR3 protein. The top ten hold 3.5% of the sample, which has roughly 260,000 distinct CDR3 sequences, 16% seen once. Sequencing was carried out using PBMCs or a T cell subset sorted from them (not recorded which). These receptors were collected from a man between 18 and 35 years old who had mild COVID-19 (a few samples of this study predate the infection). Cell type and time point are not known. CDR3s include the opening cysteine and the closing phenylalanine or tryptophan. The D gene is left open where the match is weak. Expanded clones get a size class; other rows say once, few or many, or leave the size out.

TGTGCCAGCATGTTTGCGGGAGGTGGCTACACCTTC CASMFAGGGYTF TRBJ1-2 . . TRBV2
TGTGCCAGCAGCCGGGACAGGGACGGTGGCTACACCTTC CASSRDRDGGYTF TRBJ1-2 few TRBD1 TRBV7-9
TGTGCCAGCAAAAGCCAGAACACCGGGGAGCTGTTTTTT CASKSQNTGELFF TRBJ2-2 . . TRBV2
TGTGCCAGCAGCCCACAAGGGTCGCGGGGGGCGAGTACCGGGGAGCTGTTTTTT CASSPQGSRGASTGELFF TRBJ2-2 . TRBD2 TRBV7-2
TGTGCCAGCAGCCCTCAGGGGAACTCCTACGAGCAGTACTTC CASSPQGNSYEQYF TRBJ2-7 few . TRBV7-9
TGTGCCAGTAGTATCCCTCCAGCGGGGTTCTATGGCTACACCTTC CASSIPPAGFYGYTF TRBJ1-2 . . TRBV19
TGCGCCAGCAGCTTAGGGGGGCCCCGAGATACGCAGTATTTT CASSLGGPRDTQYF TRBJ2-3 . . TRBV5-1
TGCGCCAGCAGCCAAGGTCCGCATGGGGCGCGTAGGAACACTGAAGCTTTCTTT CASSQGPHGARRNTEAFF TRBJ1-1 . . TRBV4-1
TGTGCCAGCAGCTTAGAGCTACCGACAGGGAGGGTGGGGGAGACCCAGTACTTC CASSLELPTGRVGETQYF TRBJ2-5 few . TRBV7-6
TGTGCCAGCAGGCGACCGGACGGGATATATAGCAATCAGCCCCAGCATTTT CASRRPDGIYSNQPQHF TRBJ1-5 . . TRBV6-2/TRBV6-3